This is a list of T cell receptor beta chains from one sample in a study of T cell responses to AZD1222 COVID-19 vaccine. Measured with immunoSEQ multiplex PCR; TCRdb has only the in-frame clones, and not every one. Among about 130,000 clones listed, 90% to 95% were seen once. Sequencing was performed on peripheral blood, taken on day 0 of AZD1222 vaccination. The receptors shown here come from an adult in good health. Both conserved end residues are part of each CDR3. A D gene is named only where the DNA matches it firmly. A clone size is listed for some rows: how often the clone was seen (once, few, many), or a class if it is expanded.

V gene: TRBV19; D gene: NA; clone size: NA; J gene: TRBJ2-7; CDR3 DNA: TGTGCCAGTAGGTTCCGATCCGGGCAAGGCGAGCAGTACTTC; CDR3 protein: CASRFRSGQGEQYF
V gene: TRBV9; D gene: TRBD1; clone size: NA; J gene: TRBJ2-7; CDR3 DNA: TGTGCCAGCAGCGTTGGACAGGGGGCTCAAGAGCAGTACTTC; CDR3 protein: CASSVGQGAQEQYF
V gene: TRBV4-1; D gene: NA; clone size: NA; J gene: TRBJ2-7; CDR3 DNA: TGCGCCAGCAGCCAGGAACAGCGTTACGAGCAGTACTTC; CDR3 protein: CASSQEQRYEQYF
V gene: TRBV10-1; D gene: NA; clone size: NA; J gene: TRBJ1-1; CDR3 DNA: TGCGCCAGCAGTGAGTATCAGGGAGTGAACACTGAAGCTTTCTTT; CDR3 protein: CASSEYQGVNTEAFF
V gene: TRBV3-1/TRBV3-2; D gene: TRBD1; clone size: NA; J gene: TRBJ2-7; CDR3 DNA: TGTGCCAGCAGCCACCGACAGGGGGCTTATGAGCAGTACTTC; CDR3 protein: CASSHRQGAYEQYF
V gene: TRBV3-1/TRBV3-2; D gene: NA; clone size: NA; J gene: TRBJ1-2; CDR3 DNA: TGTGCCAGCAAGAAATGGGACCCACCTGACACTAACTATGGCTACACCTTC; CDR3 protein: CASKKWDPPDTNYGYTF
V gene: TRBV3-1/TRBV3-2; D gene: NA; clone size: NA; J gene: TRBJ2-5; CDR3 DNA: TGTGCCAGCAGCCCTGGGAGCCACCGGACGGAGACCCAGTACTTC; CDR3 protein: CASSPGSHRTETQYF
V gene: TRBV29-1; D gene: NA; clone size: NA; J gene: TRBJ2-3; CDR3 DNA: TGCAGCGTTGAAGAGACGGCGGACGGGCAGTATTTT; CDR3 protein: CSVEETADGQYF
V gene: TRBV3-1/TRBV3-2; D gene: NA; clone size: NA; J gene: TRBJ1-5; CDR3 DNA: TGTGCCAGCAGCCAAGGGACACCTTATAGCAATCAGCCCCAGCATTTT; CDR3 protein: CASSQGTPYSNQPQHF
V gene: TRBV5-4; D gene: NA; clone size: NA; J gene: TRBJ1-2; CDR3 DNA: TGTGCCAGCAGCCGAACAGGGACCTATGGCTACACCTTC; CDR3 protein: CASSRTGTYGYTF
V gene: TRBV27; D gene: TRBD1; clone size: once; J gene: TRBJ1-6; CDR3 DNA: TGTGCCAGCAGTTTAACGGGACAGCGTAATTCACCCCTCCACTTT; CDR3 protein: CASSLTGQRNSPLHF
V gene: TRBV2; D gene: TRBD2; clone size: NA; J gene: TRBJ2-1; CDR3 DNA: TGTGCCAGCAGCGGATTACTAGCGGGAGCGAGCTATGAGCAGTTCTTC; CDR3 protein: CASSGLLAGASYEQFF
V gene: TRBV6-5; D gene: TRBD1; clone size: NA; J gene: TRBJ2-5; CDR3 DNA: TGTGCCAGCAGTTACTGGACAGGGAGTGACCAAGAGACCCAGTACTTC; CDR3 protein: CASSYWTGSDQETQYF
V gene: TRBV2; D gene: NA; clone size: NA; J gene: TRBJ2-1; CDR3 DNA: TGTGCCAGCAGTCTAACAACCGGCAATGAGCAGTTCTTC; CDR3 protein: CASSLTTGNEQFF
V gene: TRBV6-2/TRBV6-3; D gene: TRBD1; clone size: NA; J gene: TRBJ2-7; CDR3 DNA: TGTGCCAGCAGTTACGGGGACAGGGGACCATACGAGCAGTACTTC; CDR3 protein: CASSYGDRGPYEQYF
V gene: TRBV2; D gene: TRBD1; clone size: once; J gene: TRBJ1-3; CDR3 DNA: TGTGCCAGCAGTACCGACAGGGTGGGAGGAAACACCATATATTTT; CDR3 protein: CASSTDRVGGNTIYF
V gene: TRBV28; D gene: TRBD1; clone size: NA; J gene: TRBJ2-7; CDR3 DNA: TGTGCCAGCAGTGGCGGGACAGGAACAGCGCAGTACTTC; CDR3 protein: CASSGGTGTAQYF
V gene: TRBV18; D gene: NA; clone size: NA; J gene: TRBJ1-2; CDR3 DNA: TGTGCCAGCTCACCCGGCCAGGGGAATCACGGCTACACCTTC; CDR3 protein: CASSPGQGNHGYTF
V gene: TRBV19; D gene: NA; clone size: NA; J gene: TRBJ1-5; CDR3 DNA: TGTGCCAGTACCCTAGAGGTATTGGGCAATCAGCCCCAGCATTTT; CDR3 protein: CASTLEVLGNQPQHF
V gene: TRBV2; D gene: NA; clone size: NA; J gene: TRBJ2-1; CDR3 DNA: TGTGCCAGCAGTGAAAGTAGGGTTGGGGATCTGCAGTTCTTC; CDR3 protein: CASSESRVGDLQFF
V gene: TRBV20-1; D gene: NA; clone size: NA; J gene: TRBJ1-5; CDR3 DNA: TGCAGTGCCGCAGTTGAACAGCCCCAGCATTTT; CDR3 protein: CSAAVEQPQHF
V gene: TRBV12-1; D gene: NA; clone size: NA; J gene: TRBJ2-7; CDR3 DNA: TGTGCCAGCAGCCCCCACCACTGGGACAGGGTCGGCTACGAGCAGTACTTC; CDR3 protein: CASSPHHWDRVGYEQYF
V gene: TRBV18; D gene: NA; clone size: NA; J gene: TRBJ2-1; CDR3 DNA: TGTGCCAGCTCACCAGGACTGGACAATGAGCAGTTCTTC; CDR3 protein: CASSPGLDNEQFF
V gene: TRBV4-2; D gene: TRBD1; clone size: NA; J gene: TRBJ1-4; CDR3 DNA: TGTGCCAGCGGCGGACAGGGAGGGAAATCTCTTAATGAAAAACTGTTTTTT; CDR3 protein: CASGGQGGKSLNEKLFF
V gene: TRBV6-2/TRBV6-3; D gene: TRBD1; clone size: NA; J gene: TRBJ1-5; CDR3 DNA: TGTGCCAGCAGTACTAGATGGAGACAGGGTAATAGCAATCAGCCCCAGCATTTT; CDR3 protein: CASSTRWRQGNSNQPQHF
V gene: TRBV7-6; D gene: NA; clone size: NA; J gene: TRBJ2-7; CDR3 DNA: TGTGCCAGCAGCTTAGGGCCCAGTGGGACTCACAGCTCCTACGAGCAGTACTTC; CDR3 protein: CASSLGPSGTHSSYEQYF
V gene: TRBV12-3/TRBV12-4; D gene: NA; clone size: NA; J gene: TRBJ2-3; CDR3 DNA: TGTGCCAGCAGCTGGCGGGCCACAGATACGCAGTATTTT; CDR3 protein: CASSWRATDTQYF
V gene: TRBV7-8; D gene: NA; clone size: NA; J gene: TRBJ2-7; CDR3 DNA: TGTGCCAGCAGCCGAGCTGGACCCGGGAGCTACGAGCAGTACTTC; CDR3 protein: CASSRAGPGSYEQYF
V gene: TRBV4-1; D gene: TRBD2; clone size: NA; J gene: TRBJ2-1; CDR3 DNA: TGCGCCAGCAGCCAAGTTTCTAGCGGGTTGAGCTCCTACAATGAGCAGTTCTTC; CDR3 protein: CASSQVSSGLSSYNEQFF
V gene: TRBV6-6; D gene: NA; clone size: NA; J gene: TRBJ1-1; CDR3 DNA: TGTGCCAGCAGTTCACAGGGGAACACTGAAGCTTTCTTT; CDR3 protein: CASSSQGNTEAFF
V gene: TRBV5-8; D gene: NA; clone size: NA; J gene: TRBJ2-7; CDR3 DNA: TGTGCCAGCACCCTTTTGTGGGAGCAGTACTTC; CDR3 protein: CASTLLWEQYF
V gene: TRBV29-1; D gene: TRBD2; clone size: NA; J gene: TRBJ2-1; CDR3 DNA: TGCAGCGTGGTAGCGGGCTACAATGAGCAGTTCTTC; CDR3 protein: CSVVAGYNEQFF
V gene: TRBV30; D gene: NA; clone size: NA; J gene: TRBJ2-3; CDR3 DNA: TGTGCCTGGGGACTCTCCGATACGCAGTATTTT; CDR3 protein: CAWGLSDTQYF
V gene: TRBV30; D gene: NA; clone size: NA; J gene: TRBJ1-2; CDR3 DNA: TGTGCCTGGAGTCGTGGACTGTATGGCTACACCTTC; CDR3 protein: CAWSRGLYGYTF
V gene: TRBV30; D gene: TRBD1; clone size: NA; J gene: TRBJ2-2; CDR3 DNA: TGTGCCCAGGGACAGCAAGGAACCGGGGAGCTGTTTTTT; CDR3 protein: CAQGQQGTGELFF
V gene: TRBV6-6; D gene: NA; clone size: NA; J gene: TRBJ1-2; CDR3 DNA: TGTGCCAGCAGTCCTACAGGAGACTATGGCTACACCTTC; CDR3 protein: CASSPTGDYGYTF
V gene: TRBV19; D gene: NA; clone size: NA; J gene: TRBJ1-5; CDR3 DNA: TGTGCCAGTACACAAACCCTCGGGATTGTTCAGCCCCAGCATTTT; CDR3 protein: CASTQTLGIVQPQHF
V gene: TRBV28; D gene: NA; clone size: NA; J gene: TRBJ1-1; CDR3 DNA: TGTGCCGCCAGTTTGGTATACAGAAATGAAGCTTTCTTT; CDR3 protein: CAASLVYRNEAFF
V gene: TRBV9; D gene: NA; clone size: once; J gene: TRBJ2-1; CDR3 DNA: TGTGCCAGCAGCGTAGGGGTGGCAGCGAATTACAATGAGCAGTTCTTC; CDR3 protein: CASSVGVAANYNEQFF
V gene: TRBV7-9; D gene: NA; clone size: NA; J gene: TRBJ2-1; CDR3 DNA: TGTGCCAGCAGCTTAATGGGTAGGGATGAGCAGTTCTTC; CDR3 protein: CASSLMGRDEQFF
V gene: TRBV18; D gene: NA; clone size: NA; J gene: TRBJ1-2; CDR3 DNA: TGTGCCAGCTCACCTGAACGAAACGTGGGGTATGGCTACACCTTC; CDR3 protein: CASSPERNVGYGYTF
V gene: TRBV7-8; D gene: TRBD2; clone size: NA; J gene: TRBJ2-1; CDR3 DNA: TGTGCCAGCATTGTGGGGAGAACTAGCGGGTACAATGAGCAGTTCTTC; CDR3 protein: CASIVGRTSGYNEQFF
V gene: TRBV7-8; D gene: NA; clone size: NA; J gene: TRBJ1-5; CDR3 DNA: TGTGCCAGCAGCTCCTCCCGGGGCGCCCTTAACAATCAGCCCCAGCATTTT; CDR3 protein: CASSSSRGALNNQPQHF
V gene: TRBV28; D gene: NA; clone size: NA; J gene: TRBJ1-5; CDR3 DNA: TGTGCCAGCAGTTTCCCACTGAGCAATCAGCCCCAGCATTTT; CDR3 protein: CASSFPLSNQPQHF